The clone carrying this T cell receptor beta chain was detected a few times. Its antigen is not known. MiXCR, run by TCRdb on the RT-PCR reads, gives a single entry per CDR3 protein. Among hundreds of thousands of distinct CDR3 sequences listed, 12% to 15% were seen once. The sample comes from a study of response to subunit inactivated influenza vaccine. Study conclusions and caveats: The authors suggested that few new T cells are recruited per seasonal influenza vaccination.

The V gene end was trimmed by 4 bases and the J gene end by 1 base; junction bases not matched to a gene: 6. Germline loops: CDR1 SEHNR, CDR2 FQNEAQ (reference sequence). The CDR3 is 15 residues long. The V call is TRBV7-9, the J call TRBJ1-1; 7 bases are a match to TRBD1. The source was PBMCs from blood, collected 14 to 15 days before vaccination. This TCR was recovered from a man aged 45-65 years who received an inactivated influenza vaccine. In DNA, the CDR3 is TGTGCCAGCAGCTCAGGGGGGCTGCGGAACACTGAAGCTTTCTTT. This gives the protein CASSSGGLRNTEAFF.